The 10 T cell receptor beta chains reported below all come from one sample, sequenced in a study of T cell repertoires in cytomegalovirus infection. TCRdb redid the calling of the reads with MiXCR, one entry per CDR3 protein. Here the sample spans 250,000 or so distinct CDR3 sequences, 8% to 9.5% being singletons. Material for sequencing was PBMCs. The receptors here all came from a human donor in good health (CMV status not recorded). Some clones in this sample may be carry-over from other donors' samples.

This clonotype showed up many times. The rearrangement links TRBV7-2 to TRBJ2-2; D remains ambiguous. The germline CDR1 and CDR2 sequences are SGHTA and FQGNSA. The germline V and J ends were trimmed by 5 bases and 9 bases, with 7 bases remaining between them. This CDR3 has 11 residues. Written as DNA, the CDR3 is TGTGCCAGCAGCCCCCAGAGGGAGCTGTTTTTT. Its translation is CASSPQRELFF.

The V gene is TRBV20-1, the J gene TRBJ2-5; D unclear. The CDR3 runs to 13 residues. The V and J ends lost 2 bases and 4 bases respectively, with 11 bases between them. Germline values: CDR1 DFQATT, CDR2 SNEGSKA (reference sequence). The CDR3: CSARSDSPETQYF. The CDR3 region has the DNA TGCAGTGCTAGAAGCGACTCCCCAGAGACCCAGTACTTC.

This clonotype came up many times. The CDR3 carries no conserved terminal phenylalanine or tryptophan, so it likely arises from a read error. No DNA is shown, since the ends of the CDR3 on it are uncertain; the CDR3 is the one TCRdb lists. This chain links TRBV7-9 with TRBJ1-1. The CDR3 is 12 amino acids in total, end residues counted. The germline CDR1 and CDR2 sequences are SEHNR and FQNEAQ (reference sequence). This CDR3 is CASSLALSGPDL.

This clonotype has ten or more counts. The J gene is TRBJ2-5, the V gene TRBV7-2; D may match TRBD1 or TRBD2 (5 bases each). Between the trimmed V and J ends, which lost 4 bases and 2 bases, there was a span of 14 bases. The CDR3 contains 15 residues. From germline, CDR1 is SGHTA and CDR2 FQGNSA. The CDR3 reads CASSSTGTVQETQYF. CDR3 nucleotide sequence: TGTGCCAGCAGCTCTACCGGGACGGTTCAAGAGACCCAGTACTTC.

V gene TRBV29-1 combines with J gene TRBJ2-1; 7 nucleotides match TRBD2. The length of the CDR3 is 14 residues. J lost 4 bases, V lost 4 bases, and 7 bases had no gene match. Germline V gene data show CDR1 as SQVTM and CDR2 as ANQGSEA. CDR3 in amino acids: CSVARGDSYNEQFF. The CDR3 nucleotides are TGCAGCGTTGCCCGGGGGGACTCATACAATGAGCAGTTCTTC.

The chain links TRBV7-2 to TRBJ1-1; possible D gene TRBD1, 5 bases. Trimming cost V 4 bases and J 0 bases, with 12 bases left between them. CDR3 length equals 15 residues. Germline V CDR1 and CDR2: SGHTA, FQGNSA. The CDR3 reads CASSSDSNMNTEAFF. In DNA form, the CDR3 reads TGTGCCAGCAGCTCCGACAGTAACATGAACACTGAAGCTTTCTTT.

This clonotype was recorded at least ten times. The J gene is TRBJ2-3, the V gene TRBV7-2; 9 nucleotides line up with TRBD2. In germline, CDR1 is SGHTA, CDR2 FQGNSA. CDR3 size: 18 residues. The V gene end was trimmed by 5 bases and the J gene end by 1 base; junction bases not matched to a gene: 13. The CDR3 sequence: CASSPEALAGAGTDTQYF. The CDR3 DNA sequence: TGTGCCAGCAGCCCAGAGGCGTTAGCGGGGGCCGGCACAGATACGCAGTATTTT.

This clonotype was counted a few times. The chain carries TRBV7-9 and TRBJ1-2; 10 nucleotides agree with TRBD1. The ends lost 2 bases at V and 6 bases at J; junction bases unmatched: 6. The CDR3 runs to 15 residues. CDR1 and CDR2 from the germline V gene are SEHNR and FQNEAQ (reference sequence). CDR3 coding DNA: TGTGCCAGCAGCTTAATTGAAGGACAGGGGGATGGCTACACCTTC. This codes for CASSLIEGQGDGYTF.

This clonotype was counted many times. CDR3 nucleotide sequence: TGTGCCAGCAGTGAACCCGCAGGGTTGATGTCTCCGGTCAACACTGAAGCTTTCTTT. This translates into CASSEPAGLMSPVNTEAFF. The rearrangement links TRBV6-1 to TRBJ1-1, with D possibly TRBD1 on 5 matching bases. V lost 2 bases and J lost 2, with 24 bases in between. This CDR3 is 19 amino acids long. Germline V gives CDR1 MNHNS, CDR2 SASEGT.

In its sample, this clonotype was seen many times. The CDR3 protein is CASSLGVSGGYSYNEQFF. For the CDR3, the DNA is TGTGCCAGCAGCTTAGGGGTTAGCGGGGGCTACTCCTACAATGAGCAGTTCTTC. V gene TRBV7-2 combines with J gene TRBJ2-1; 9 bases align to TRBD2. V trimming: 1 base; J trimming: 0 bases; junction bases outside the gene matches: 7. The CDR3 is 18 amino acids. The germline V gene encodes CDR1 SGHTA and CDR2 FQGNSA.